A selection of T cell receptor beta chains follows, all from one sample in a study of T cells in Graves' hyperthyroidism and ophthalmopathy. TCRdb redid the calling of the multiplex PCR reads with MiXCR, one entry per CDR3 protein. The data show around 600,000 distinct CDR3 sequences, roughly 15% seen once. Sample: blood. These receptors were obtained from a middle-aged woman with Graves' ophthalmopathy. CDR3s include the opening cysteine and the closing phenylalanine or tryptophan. The order of the fields is CDR3 DNA, CDR3 protein, V gene, D gene, CDR3 length, J gene, clone size. The D gene is left open where the match is weak. Rows may omit the clone size; those that give it use once, few, many or a size class.

TGTGCCAGCAGTGGAGTGGTCGCCGGGGAGCTGTTTTTT CASSGVVAGELFF TRBV6-1 NA 13 TRBJ2-2 NA
TGTGCCAGCAGTGGACAGGGGGCGGGCAATCAGCCCCAGCATTTT CASSGQGAGNQPQHF TRBV2 TRBD1 15 TRBJ1-5 NA
TGTGCCAGCAGTTCCCGAGCGGGGGCCAACGTCCTGACTTTC CASSSRAGANVLTF TRBV27 NA 14 TRBJ2-6 NA
TGTGCCAGCAGTATTGTAGGGGGGTACGAGCAGTACTTC CASSIVGGYEQYF TRBV12-3/TRBV12-4 NA 13 TRBJ2-7 NA
TGTGCCAGCTCACCACGTCAGGGAGGCGGTGGGGCCAACGTCCTGACTTTC CASSPRQGGGGANVLTF TRBV18 NA 17 TRBJ2-6 NA
TGTGCCAGCAGTTTAGCAGGGGAGGCTGGCTACACCTTC CASSLAGEAGYTF TRBV27 NA 13 TRBJ1-2 many
TGTGCCAGCAGCCCCCGGCCTTGGGGAGGTGGCACTGAAGCTTTCTTT CASSPRPWGGGTEAFF TRBV7-9 NA 16 TRBJ1-1 few
TGTGCCAGCAGCCCAGGGGGCGGGGGCTATGGCTACACCTTC CASSPGGGGYGYTF TRBV12-3/TRBV12-4 TRBD1 14 TRBJ1-2 NA
TGTGCCAGCAGTTTTCCGACAAATAATTCACCCCTCCACTTT CASSFPTNNSPLHF TRBV12-3/TRBV12-4 NA 14 TRBJ1-6 NA
TGTGCCAGCAGCCACCTCGGGTCCCAAGATACGCAGTATTTT CASSHLGSQDTQYF TRBV3-1 NA 14 TRBJ2-3 NA
TGCAGTGCTCCAGCGCCCCTCGGAAATGAGCAGTTCTTC CSAPAPLGNEQFF TRBV20-1 NA 13 TRBJ2-1 many
TGTGCCAGCTCCCAAGACGTTAACTATGGCTACACCTTC CASSQDVNYGYTF TRBV18 NA 13 TRBJ1-2 many
TGTGCCAGCAGTTCCCCGGCCGGGACTAGCTACGAGCAGTACTTC CASSSPAGTSYEQYF TRBV6-5 TRBD2 15 TRBJ2-7 once
TGCAGTGCTAGTGGCCGCTCGGGGTACGAGCAGTACTTC CSASGRSGYEQYF TRBV20-1 NA 13 TRBJ2-7 many
TGTGCCAGCAGTTTAGGCCTGCGAGCTTTCTTT CASSLGLRAFF TRBV28 NA 11 TRBJ1-1 few
TGTGCCAGCTCACTTCGGACAGGGGGCGAAGATGGCTACACCTTC CASSLRTGGEDGYTF TRBV18 TRBD1 15 TRBJ1-2 NA
TGTGCCAGCTCACCACGGGAAGGGACAGGGATGGAGACCCAGTACTTC CASSPREGTGMETQYF TRBV18 TRBD1 16 TRBJ2-5 few
TGCGCCAGCAACCGTAGGAACAGCACCTACGAGCAGTACTTC CASNRRNSTYEQYF TRBV10-2 NA 14 TRBJ2-7 NA
TGTGCCAGCAGCCAGACTAGCGGGAGGAGCACCGGGGAGCTGTTTTTT CASSQTSGRSTGELFF TRBV7-2 TRBD2 16 TRBJ2-2 NA
TGTGCCAGCAGGGGAGAGGCCTACAATGAGCAGTTCTTC CASRGEAYNEQFF TRBV2 NA 13 TRBJ2-1 many
TGCAGTGCTAGAGATGGGGGGCCAAGACTAAATGAAAAACTGTTTTTT CSARDGGPRLNEKLFF TRBV20-1 NA 16 TRBJ1-4 NA
TGTGCCAGCAGCCAACCTACCCCGGGACTAGCGATGGTCAATGAGCAGTTCTTC CASSQPTPGLAMVNEQFF TRBV4-2 TRBD2 18 TRBJ2-1 few
TGCGCCAGCAGACTCGGACAGGCGCCCACAGATACGCAGTATTTT CASRLGQAPTDTQYF TRBV5-1 TRBD1 15 TRBJ2-3 few
TGTGCCAGCAGTTTAGGGGGGGGTCACACCGGGGAGCTGTTTTTT CASSLGGGHTGELFF TRBV12-3/TRBV12-4 TRBD2 15 TRBJ2-2 few
TGCAGTGCTAGAGATGAGACTATCCTGCAGAACACCGGGGAGCTGTTTTTT CSARDETILQNTGELFF TRBV20-1 NA 17 TRBJ2-2 many
TGTGCCAGCAGCGCTCTGGGGGGCAGCACTGAAGCTTTCTTT CASSALGGSTEAFF TRBV6-1 NA 14 TRBJ1-1 many
TGCAGTGCTAGAAGGGAGAGGTCCTACAATGAGCAGTTCTTC CSARRERSYNEQFF TRBV20-1 NA 14 TRBJ2-1 few
TGCGCCAGCAGCTCCACGGACCAAGGGTCAGATACGCAGTATTTT CASSSTDQGSDTQYF TRBV5-1 NA 15 TRBJ2-3 few
TGTGCCAGCAGCTTCCGGACAGGTGCCTACGAGCAGTACTTC CASSFRTGAYEQYF TRBV7-2 TRBD1 14 TRBJ2-7 NA
TGTGCCAGCAGTGCCTACCGACAGGGAAACTATGGCTACACCTTC CASSAYRQGNYGYTF TRBV6-1 TRBD1 15 TRBJ1-2 NA
TGTGCCAGCAGTGACATAACCACAGATACGCAGTATTTT CASSDITTDTQYF TRBV2 NA 13 TRBJ2-3 many
TGTGCCAGCAGTTGGCTAGGGTCAGAGCCTGAGCAGTTCTTC CASSWLGSEPEQFF TRBV2 NA 14 TRBJ2-1 many
TGTGCCAGTAGGATGTCTGGGGCCAACGTCCTGACTTTC CASRMSGANVLTF TRBV19 NA 13 TRBJ2-6 NA
TGCGCCAGCAGTGAGTCGGCAAGCTATGGCTACACCTTC CASSESASYGYTF TRBV10-2 NA 13 TRBJ1-2 NA
TGTGCCAGCAGTGAACTGGGACAGGGGCCCCAGTACTTC CASSELGQGPQYF TRBV2 TRBD1 13 TRBJ2-5 NA